The text below deals with one T cell receptor beta chain. This sample is drawn from a study of OX40 agonist ivuxolimab in advanced cancers. Study-level information: Patients were treated with ivuxolimab, an agonistic anti-OX40 (CD134) antibody.

Germline CDR1 and CDR2: SGDLS and YYNGEE. Deletions cut 4 bases from V and 1 base from J, with 12 bases between. There are 14 residues in the CDR3. The table came from immunoSEQ multiplex PCR; TCRdb's copy has only in-frame clones and leaves some out. This repertoire shows about 64,000 clones, 88% found once; its top ten account for roughly 0.7%. Specimen: CD4+ or CD8+ T cells sorted from blood, collected in a trial of the OX40 agonist ivuxolimab. The chain joins TRBV9 to TRBJ2-7; TRBD2 might be the D (5 bases). The TCR originated in an adult with an advanced solid tumor such as melanoma, head and neck, liver or kidney cancer. CDR3 nucleotide sequence: TGTGCCAGCAGCTTCCGTTGGGAGTCCTACGAGCAGTACTTC. Translating it yields CASSFRWESYEQYF.